This T cell receptor (beta chain) was captured by sequencing in a study of cytomegalovirus exposure and HLA in healthy donors. CDR3 length: 14 residues. Looked up from germline, CDR1 is SGHAT and CDR2 is FQNNGV. The V and J ends lost 5 bases and 6 bases, in that order; junction bases with no gene match: 9. The PCR ran on 60 Vbeta and 13 Jbeta primers. TCRdb keeps only in-frame clones here, not all; method: immunoSEQ multiplex PCR. The sample lists over 150,000 clones, around 77% occurring once. This sequence originates from a man aged 30 to 39 in good health and CMV-seropositive. The sample was PBMCs. V is TRBV11-2 and J is TRBJ1-2; the match to TRBD1 covers 7 bases. Written as DNA, the CDR3 is TGTGCCAGCAGCCCCAGGACAGGTCGGAATGGCTACACCTTC. Encoded protein: CASSPRTGRNGYTF.